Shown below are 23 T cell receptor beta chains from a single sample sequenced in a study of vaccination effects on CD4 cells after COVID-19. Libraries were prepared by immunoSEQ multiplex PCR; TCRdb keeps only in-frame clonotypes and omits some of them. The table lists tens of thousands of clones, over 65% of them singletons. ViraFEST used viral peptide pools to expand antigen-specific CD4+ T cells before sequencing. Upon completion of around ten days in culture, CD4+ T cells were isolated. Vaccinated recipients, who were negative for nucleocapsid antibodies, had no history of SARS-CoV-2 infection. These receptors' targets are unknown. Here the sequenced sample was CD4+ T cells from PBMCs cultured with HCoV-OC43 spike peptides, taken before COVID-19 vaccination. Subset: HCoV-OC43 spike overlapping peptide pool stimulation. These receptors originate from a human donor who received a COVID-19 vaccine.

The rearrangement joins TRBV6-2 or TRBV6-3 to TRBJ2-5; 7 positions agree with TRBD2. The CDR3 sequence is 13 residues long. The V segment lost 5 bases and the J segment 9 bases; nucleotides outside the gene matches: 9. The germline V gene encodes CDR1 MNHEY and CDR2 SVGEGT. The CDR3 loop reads CASSGGDSLPQYF. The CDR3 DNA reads TGTGCCAGCAGTGGGGGGGACTCTCTGCCCCAGTACTTC.

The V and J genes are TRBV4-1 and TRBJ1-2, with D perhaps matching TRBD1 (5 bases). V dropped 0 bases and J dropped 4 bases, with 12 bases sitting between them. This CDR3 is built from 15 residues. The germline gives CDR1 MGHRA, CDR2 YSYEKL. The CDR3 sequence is CASSQDLGGLYGYTF. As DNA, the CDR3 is TGCGCCAGCAGCCAAGACCTTGGGGGACTCTATGGCTACACCTTC.

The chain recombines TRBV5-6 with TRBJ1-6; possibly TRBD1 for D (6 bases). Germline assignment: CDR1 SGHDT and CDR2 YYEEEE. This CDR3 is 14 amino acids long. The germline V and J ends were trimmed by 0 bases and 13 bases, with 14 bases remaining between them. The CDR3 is CASSLVARGEPLHF. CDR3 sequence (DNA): TGTGCCAGCAGCTTGGTCGCCAGGGGAGAGCCCCTCCACTTT.

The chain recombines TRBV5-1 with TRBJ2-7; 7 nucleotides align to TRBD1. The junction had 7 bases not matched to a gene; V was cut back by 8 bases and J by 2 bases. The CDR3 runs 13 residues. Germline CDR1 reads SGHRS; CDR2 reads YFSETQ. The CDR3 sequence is CASSTGPTYEQYV. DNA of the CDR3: TGCGCCAGTTCGACAGGGCCTACCTACGAGCAGTACGTC.

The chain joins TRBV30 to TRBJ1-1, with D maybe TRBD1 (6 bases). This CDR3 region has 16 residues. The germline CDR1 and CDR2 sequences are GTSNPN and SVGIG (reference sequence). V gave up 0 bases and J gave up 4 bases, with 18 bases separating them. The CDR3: CAWSVPSAGVFTEAFF. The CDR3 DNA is TGTGCCTGGAGTGTACCCTCGGCAGGGGTATTCACTGAAGCTTTCTTT.

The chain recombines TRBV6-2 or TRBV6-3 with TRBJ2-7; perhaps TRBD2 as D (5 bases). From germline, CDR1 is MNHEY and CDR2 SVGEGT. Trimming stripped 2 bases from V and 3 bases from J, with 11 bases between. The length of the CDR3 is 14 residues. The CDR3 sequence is CASSYNPEGYEQYV. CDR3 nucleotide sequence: TGTGCCAGCAGTTACAATCCCGAGGGCTACGAGCAGTACGTC.

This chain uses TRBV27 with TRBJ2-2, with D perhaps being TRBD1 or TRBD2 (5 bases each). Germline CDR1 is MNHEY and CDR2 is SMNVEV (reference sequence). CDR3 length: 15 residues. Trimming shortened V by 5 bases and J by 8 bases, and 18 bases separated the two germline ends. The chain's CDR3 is CASSPPRGIGGELFF. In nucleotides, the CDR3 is TGTGCCAGCAGTCCGCCGAGGGGCATCGGGGGGGAGCTGTTTTTT.

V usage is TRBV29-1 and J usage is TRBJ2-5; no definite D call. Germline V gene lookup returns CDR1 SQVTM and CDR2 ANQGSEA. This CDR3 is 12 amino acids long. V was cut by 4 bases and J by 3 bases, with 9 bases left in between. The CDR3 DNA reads TGCAGCGTTGCCCGATTGAAAGAGACCCAGTACTTC. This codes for CSVARLKETQYF.

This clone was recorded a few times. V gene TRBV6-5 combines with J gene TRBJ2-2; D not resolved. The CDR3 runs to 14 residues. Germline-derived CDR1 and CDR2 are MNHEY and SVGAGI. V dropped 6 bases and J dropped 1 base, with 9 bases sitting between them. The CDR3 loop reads CASSSRENTGELFF. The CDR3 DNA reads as TGTGCCAGCAGCTCAAGGGAGAACACCGGGGAGCTGTTTTTT.

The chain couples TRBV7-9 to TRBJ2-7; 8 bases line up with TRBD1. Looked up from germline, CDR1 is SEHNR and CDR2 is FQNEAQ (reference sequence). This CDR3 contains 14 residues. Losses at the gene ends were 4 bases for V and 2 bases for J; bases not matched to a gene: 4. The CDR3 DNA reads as TGTGCCAGCAGCTCCGGACAGGGAACCTACGAGCAGTACGTC. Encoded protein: CASSSGQGTYEQYV.

This CDR3 is CASSLPGGGYYGYTF. The CDR3 DNA sequence: TGTGCCAGCAGCCTCCCCGGAGGAGGGTACTATGGCTACACCTTC. This sequence joins TRBV2 and TRBJ1-2; D is unclear. CDR1 and CDR2 from the germline V gene are SNHLY and FYNNEI. This CDR3 region has 15 residues. Trimming cost V 6 bases and J 3 bases, with 17 bases left between them.

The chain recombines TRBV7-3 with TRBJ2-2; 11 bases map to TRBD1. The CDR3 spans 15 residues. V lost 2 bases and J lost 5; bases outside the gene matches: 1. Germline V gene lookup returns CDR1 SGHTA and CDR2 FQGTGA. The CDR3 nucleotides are TGTGCCAGCAGCTTAGGACAGGGGGCAACCGGGGAGCTGTTTTTT. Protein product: CASSLGQGATGELFF.

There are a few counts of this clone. The DNA for the CDR3 is TGTGCCTGGAGAGGACGAAGCGAGACCCAGTACTTC. It translates to CAWRGRSETQYF. The chain joins TRBV30 to TRBJ2-5, with D unclear. V was shortened by 3 bases and J by 5 bases, with 10 bases between the two germline ends. Germline CDR1 GTSNPN, CDR2 SVGIG (reference sequence). This CDR3 region has 12 residues.

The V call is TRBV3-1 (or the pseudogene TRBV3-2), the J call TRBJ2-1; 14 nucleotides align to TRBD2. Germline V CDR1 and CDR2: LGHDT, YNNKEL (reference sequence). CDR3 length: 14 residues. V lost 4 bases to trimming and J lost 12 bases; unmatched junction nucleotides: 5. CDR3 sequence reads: CASSPGLAGVWQFF. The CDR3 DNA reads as TGTGCCAGCAGCCCGGGACTAGCGGGGGTCTGGCAGTTCTTC.

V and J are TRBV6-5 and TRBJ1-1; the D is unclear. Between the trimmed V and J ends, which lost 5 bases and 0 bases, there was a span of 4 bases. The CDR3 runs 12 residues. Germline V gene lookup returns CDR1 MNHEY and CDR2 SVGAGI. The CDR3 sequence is CASSTVNTEAFF. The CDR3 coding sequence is TGTGCCAGCAGTACGGTGAACACTGAAGCTTTCTTT.

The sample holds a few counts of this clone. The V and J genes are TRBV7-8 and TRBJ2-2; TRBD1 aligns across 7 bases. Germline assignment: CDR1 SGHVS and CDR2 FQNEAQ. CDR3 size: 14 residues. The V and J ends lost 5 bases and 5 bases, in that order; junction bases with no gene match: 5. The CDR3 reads CASSQGQHTGELFF. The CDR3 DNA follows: TGTGCCAGCAGCCAGGGACAGCATACCGGGGAGCTGTTTTTT.

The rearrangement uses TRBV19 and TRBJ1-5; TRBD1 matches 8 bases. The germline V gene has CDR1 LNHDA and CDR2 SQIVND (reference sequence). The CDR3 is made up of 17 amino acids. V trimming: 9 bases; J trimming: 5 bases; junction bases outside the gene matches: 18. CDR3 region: CARTARQGALWDQPQHF. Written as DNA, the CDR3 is TGTGCCAGAACCGCTAGGCAGGGGGCATTATGGGATCAGCCCCAGCATTTT.

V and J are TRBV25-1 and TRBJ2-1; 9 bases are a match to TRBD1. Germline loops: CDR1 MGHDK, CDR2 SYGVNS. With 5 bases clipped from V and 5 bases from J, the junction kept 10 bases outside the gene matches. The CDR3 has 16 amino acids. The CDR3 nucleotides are TGTGCCAGCAGTCCTCCGGACAGGGGAGGTCACAATGAGCAGTTCTTC. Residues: CASSPPDRGGHNEQFF.

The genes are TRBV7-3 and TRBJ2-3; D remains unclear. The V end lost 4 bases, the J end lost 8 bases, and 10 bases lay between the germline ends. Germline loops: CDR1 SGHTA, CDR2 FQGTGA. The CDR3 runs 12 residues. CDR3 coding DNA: TGTGCCAGCAGCTCTCCTAGTAGTACGCAGTATTTT. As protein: CASSSPSSTQYF.

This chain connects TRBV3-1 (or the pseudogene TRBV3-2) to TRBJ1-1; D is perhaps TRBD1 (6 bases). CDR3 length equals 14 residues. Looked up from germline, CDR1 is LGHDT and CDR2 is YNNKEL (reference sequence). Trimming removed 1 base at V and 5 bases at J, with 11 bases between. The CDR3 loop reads CASSQVQGRTEAFF. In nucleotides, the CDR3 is TGTGCCAGCAGCCAAGTCCAGGGGAGGACTGAAGCTTTCTTT.

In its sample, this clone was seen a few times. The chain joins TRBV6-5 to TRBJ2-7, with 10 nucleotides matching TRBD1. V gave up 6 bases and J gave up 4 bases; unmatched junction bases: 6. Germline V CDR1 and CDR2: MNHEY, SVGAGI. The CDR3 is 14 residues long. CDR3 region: CASSLDRGLYEQYV. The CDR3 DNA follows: TGTGCCAGCAGCCTCGACAGGGGGCTTTACGAGCAGTACGTC.

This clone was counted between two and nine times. The DNA for the CDR3 is TGTGCCAGCAGTAAGACGAACACCGGGGAGCTGTTTTTT. Encoded protein: CASSKTNTGELFF. The chain is built from TRBV6-6 and TRBJ2-2; D remains unclear. Germline CDR1 and CDR2: MNHNY and SVGAGI (reference sequence). The CDR3 contains 13 residues. V was pared by 5 bases and J by 0 bases, with 4 bases between.

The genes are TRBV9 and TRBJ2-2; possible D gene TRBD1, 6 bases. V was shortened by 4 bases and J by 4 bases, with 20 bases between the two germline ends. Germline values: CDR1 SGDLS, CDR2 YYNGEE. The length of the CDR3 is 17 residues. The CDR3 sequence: CASSLHPKTGTTGELFF. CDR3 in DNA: TGTGCCAGCAGCCTTCACCCCAAAACAGGGACCACCGGGGAGCTGTTTTTT.